The next 27 T cell receptor beta chains were all read from a single sample in a study of metastatic and nonmetastatic thyroid tumors (dated by TCRdb to 2020 to 2021). The library was built by means of PCR. The sequencing machine was an Illumina HiSeq 4000. TCRdb's own reprocessing of the public reads used fastp at Q25 and MiXCR and kept productive beta chains. The sample table holds approximately 28,000 clones, of which about 24% were seen once. 14% to 15% of the sample goes to the ten largest clones. No patient had received any treatment before thyroid surgery. What was sequenced was blood. The source of these receptors is a female donor with papillary thyroid cancer or a benign thyroid nodule (not recorded which). Some clones in this sample may be carry-over from other donors' samples.

This clone appeared once. The chain links TRBV18 to TRBJ2-7, with 7 bases aligning to TRBD2. This CDR3 is 14 amino acids long. V dropped 3 bases and J dropped 6; count of bases not matched to a gene: 8. From germline, CDR1 is KGHSH and CDR2 LQKENI. This CDR3 is CASSPGGSGVEQYF. CDR3 nucleotide sequence: TGTGCCAGCTCACCGGGCGGGAGCGGGGTCGAGCAGTACTTC.

As to this clone: One base away lies a much larger clone, so this may be a sequencing read error. The rearrangement links TRBV18 to TRBJ2-3, with 13 bases aligning to TRBD2. The CDR3 has 15 amino acids. Losses at the gene ends were 3 bases for V and 5 bases for J; bases not matched to a gene: 2. Germline CDR1 reads KGHSH; CDR2 reads LQKENI. The CDR3 DNA follows: TGTGCCAGCTCACCCCGGACTAGCGGGGGAGATACGCAGTATTTT. This encodes CASSPRTSGGDTQYF.

This clone was found many times. V and J are TRBV7-8 and TRBJ2-3; D is perhaps TRBD2 (5 bases). Trimming pared 4 bases from V and 5 bases from J, leaving 19 bases between. This CDR3 contains 16 residues. CDR1 is SGHVS and CDR2 is FQNEAQ in the germline V gene. CDR3 sequence reads: CASSYPSQGGKDTQYF. Here the CDR3 DNA reads TGTGCCAGCAGCTACCCCTCGCAAGGAGGTAAAGATACGCAGTATTTT. Combining the CDR3 with reference TRBV7-8 and TRBJ2-3 gives the whole variable domain GAGVSQSPRYKVAKRGQDVALRCDPISGHVSLFWYQQALGQGPEFLTYFQNEAQLDKSGLPSDRFFAERPEGSVSTLKIQRTQQEDSAVYLCASSYPSQGGKDTQYFGPGTRLTVL.

The chain recombines TRBV7-2 with TRBJ1-4; 9 bases are shared with TRBD1. The trim removed 5 bases at V and 7 bases at J, leaving 8 bases unmatched. Per germline, CDR1 SGHTA and CDR2 FQGNSA. This CDR3 contains 15 residues. CDR3 sequence (DNA): TGTGCCAGCAGCGGGGCGACAGGGGGAAGTGAAAAACTGTTTTTT. It is translated as CASSGATGGSEKLFF.

The chain links TRBV2 to TRBJ1-2; D not resolved. Germline loops: CDR1 SNHLY, CDR2 FYNNEI. Trimming removed 6 bases at V and 4 bases at J, with 6 bases between. CDR3 length equals 11 residues. The CDR3 nucleotides are TGTGCCAGCAGATTACCCTATGGCTACACCTTC. This codes for CASRLPYGYTF. Full variable domain (remainder filled in from reference TRBV2 and TRBJ1-2): EPEVTQTPSHQVTQMGQEVILRCVPISNHLYFYWYRQILGQKVEFLVSFYNNEISEKSEIFDDQFSVERPDGSNFTLKIRSTKLEDSAMYFCASRLPYGYTFGSGTRLTVV.

The CDR3 reads CSVETGATDTQYF. In DNA form, the CDR3 reads TGCAGTGTTGAGACGGGGGCAACAGATACGCAGTATTTT. The J gene is TRBJ2-3, the V gene TRBV20-1; D is perhaps TRBD1 or TRBD2 (6 bases each). CDR1 DFQATT and CDR2 SNEGSKA come from the germline V gene (reference sequence). This CDR3 contains 13 residues. V was trimmed by 7 bases and J by 3 bases, leaving 14 bases between them.

This clone was detected many times. The V gene is TRBV6-1, the J gene TRBJ2-3, with TRBD1 as a possible D gene (5 bases). Germline CDR1 reads MNHNS; CDR2 reads SASEGT. Trimming shortened V by 6 bases and J by 1 base, and 11 bases separated the two germline ends. The CDR3 is made up of 14 amino acids. CDR3 in amino acids: CASRMIQGTDTQYF. The CDR3 nucleotides are TGTGCCAGCAGGATGATACAGGGCACAGATACGCAGTATTTT.

This clone was seen more than once but under ten times. One base away lies a much larger clone, so this may be a sequencing read error. The same CDR3 also results from other DNA sequences found in this sample. The chain joins TRBV30 to TRBJ2-3; 7 bases are shared with TRBD1. The CDR3 consists of 11 residues. The junction had 3 bases not matched to a gene; V was cut back by 7 bases and J by 5 bases. CDR1 GTSNPN and CDR2 SVGIG come from the germline V gene (reference sequence). CDR3 sequence: CASYRGDTQYF. The CDR3 bases are TGTGCCTCCTACAGGGGAGATACGCAGTATTTT.

This clone has a count of ten or more. The rearrangement uses TRBV12-3 or TRBV12-4 and TRBJ2-4; possibly TRBD2 for D (6 bases). V was trimmed by 6 bases and J by 0 bases, leaving 9 bases between them. CDR3 length: 14 residues. CDR3 sequence reads: CASREGLAKNIQYF. CDR3 DNA sequence: TGTGCCAGCAGAGAGGGACTAGCCAAAAACATTCAGTACTTC.

The rearrangement links TRBV4-2 to TRBJ2-1; 7 bases are shared with TRBD1. V lost 0 bases, J lost 6 bases, and 14 bases stayed unmatched. Per the germline V gene, CDR1 is LGHNA and CDR2 is YNFKEQ. The CDR3 spans 18 residues. The CDR3 region is CASSQDMGSYGTVNEQFF. The CDR3 nucleotides read TGTGCCAGCAGCCAAGATATGGGGAGCTATGGGACAGTCAATGAGCAGTTCTTC.

The chain uses TRBV6-1 and TRBJ1-2; 7 positions match TRBD1. The CDR3 extends over 14 amino acids. V lost 8 bases, J lost 7 bases, and 13 bases stayed unmatched. Germline loops: CDR1 MNHNS, CDR2 SASEGT. CDR3 residues: CASLGAGQVPGYTF. The DNA for the CDR3 is TGTGCCAGCTTAGGCGCCGGACAGGTCCCTGGCTACACCTTC.

This clone was seen a handful of times. At one end the junction does not follow the germline gene, possibly because of a read error. V is TRBV2 and J is TRBJ2-1; D is possibly TRBD2 (5 bases). The CDR3 has 14 amino acids. Germline-derived CDR1 and CDR2 are SNHLY and FYNNEI. For the CDR3, the DNA is TGCGCCAGCAGAGGGCTATCGGTGAACAATGAGCAGTTCTTC. Translated, it gives CASRGLSVNNEQFF.

The sample holds a few counts of this clone. CDR3 region: CASSLPQGANTEAFF. DNA of the CDR3: TGTGCCAGCAGCTTACCCCAGGGGGCGAACACTGAAGCTTTCTTT. The V gene is TRBV7-9, the J gene TRBJ1-1; 8 bases match TRBD1. V was pared by 2 bases and J by 1 base, with 3 bases of the junction left unmatched. The CDR3 is 15 residues long. In germline, CDR1 is SEHNR, CDR2 FQNEAQ (reference sequence).

As to this clone: This may be a read error, as it is one base from a much larger clone. The gene calls are TRBV6-2 or TRBV6-3 and TRBJ1-3; D remains ambiguous. This CDR3 has 14 residues. Trimming stripped 2 bases from V and 1 base from J, with 6 bases between. Germline V gene data show CDR1 as MNHEY and CDR2 as SVGEGT. The CDR3 loop reads CASSYVASGNTIYF. CDR3 bases: TGTGCCAGCAGTTACGTGGCATCTGGAAACACCATATATTTT.

In its sample, this clone ranks as medium-sized (0.01 to 0.1%). J is TRBJ2-1 and V is TRBV27, with TRBD2 matching over 7 bases. With V trimmed by 0 bases and J by 0 bases, 2 bases remained unmatched. This CDR3 has 16 residues. The V gene's germline CDR1 is MNHEY and CDR2 SMNVEV (reference sequence). The CDR3 DNA sequence: TGTGCCAGCAGTTTATCGGGCGGGAGCTCCTACAATGAGCAGTTCTTC. Its translation: CASSLSGGSSYNEQFF.

The chain uses TRBV20-1 and TRBJ1-2, with D possibly matching TRBD1 (5 bases). The germline CDR1 and CDR2 sequences are DFQATT and SNEGSKA (reference sequence). The CDR3 is made up of 16 amino acids. V gave up 2 bases and J gave up 2 bases, with 18 bases separating them. This CDR3 is CSARPDITDENYGYTF. The CDR3 bases are TGCAGTGCTAGACCGGACATAACCGACGAAAACTATGGCTACACCTTC.

This clone occurred a few times. The V and J genes are TRBV28 and TRBJ1-4, with a possible D match to TRBD1 (6 bases). The CDR3 sequence is 13 residues long. Trimming took off 6 bases at V and 10 bases at J, with 15 bases between the two ends. From germline, CDR1 is MDHEN and CDR2 SYDVKM. Here the CDR3 DNA reads TGTGCCAGCAGACGTGGGGGCGTAGGAAAACTGTTTTTT. Amino acid sequence: CASRRGGVGKLFF.

The chain is built from TRBV5-1 and TRBJ2-7; D not certain. The CDR3 extends over 15 amino acids. Germline assignment: CDR1 SGHRS and CDR2 YFSETQ. V was shortened by 4 bases and J by 9 bases, with 23 bases between the two germline ends. The CDR3 reads CASSHEPGRPLGQYF. As DNA, the CDR3 is TGCGCCAGCAGCCATGAACCTGGCCGGCCCTTAGGGCAGTACTTC.

This clone was seen repeatedly, ten times or more. The chain joins TRBV7-2 to TRBJ2-1; the D is unclear. Germline-derived CDR1 and CDR2 are SGHTA and FQGNSA. This CDR3 is built from 13 residues. V lost 1 base and J lost 14, with 15 bases in between. The CDR3 loop reads CASSLGMGANEFF. The CDR3 coding sequence is TGTGCCAGCAGCTTAGGCATGGGTGCGAATGAGTTCTTC.

Remarks on this clone: A much bigger clone sits one base away, suggesting this may be a read error. The CDR3 end shows no conserved phenylalanine or tryptophan, and so a read error is likely. This chain links TRBV28 with TRBJ2-7; 7 bases align to TRBD1. Germline V gene data show CDR1 as MDHEN and CDR2 as SYDVKM. The ends lost 3 bases at V and 3 bases at J; junction bases unmatched: 5. CDR3 size: 14 residues. The CDR3 is CASSFRTGCYEQYL. Written as DNA, the CDR3 is TGTGCCAGCAGTTTCCGGACAGGATGCTACGAGCAGTACCTC.

This clone has just a few counts. The chain recombines TRBV28 with TRBJ2-7; D unresolved. Trimming left V 4 bases short and J 0 bases short, with 16 bases between. CDR1 and CDR2 (germline): MDHEN, SYDVKM. CDR3 length: 16 residues. In DNA, the CDR3 is TGTGCCAGCAGTTCAGCTGAGACGCGGAGCTCCTACGAGCAGTACTTC. It specifies CASSSAETRSSYEQYF.

The rearrangement uses TRBV25-1 and TRBJ1-2, with a possible D match to TRBD1 (6 bases). The V and J ends lost 0 bases and 4 bases respectively, with 18 bases between them. This CDR3 is 17 amino acids long. From germline, CDR1 is MGHDK and CDR2 SYGVNS. CDR3 in DNA: TGTGCCAGCAGTGAATATTTCCCCGGGGGCGATATCTATGGCTACACCTTC. Translated: CASSEYFPGGDIYGYTF.

This clone came up many times. The rearrangement links TRBV7-2 to TRBJ1-3; D is unclear. The V and J ends lost 0 bases and 4 bases respectively, with 7 bases between them. In germline, CDR1 is SGHTA, CDR2 FQGNSA. CDR3 size: 14 residues. The CDR3 protein is CASSLAVPGNTIYF. The CDR3 nucleotides read TGTGCCAGCAGCTTAGCGGTCCCGGGAAACACCATATATTTT.

This clone was seen ten or more times. Possible read error: a much larger clone is one base away. The V call is TRBV20-1, the J call TRBJ1-4; D gene uncertain. The CDR3 has 18 residues. CDR1 and CDR2 (germline): DFQATT, SNEGSKA (reference sequence). The V end was cut by 3 bases, the J end by 3 bases, with 23 bases between. CDR3 protein: CSASRGVSVNRPNEKLFF. The CDR3 nucleotides are TGCAGTGCTAGTCGTGGGGTCTCTGTAAACCGGCCTAATGAAAAACTGTTTTTT.

This clone was seen many times. This chain uses TRBV4-2 with TRBJ1-4, with TRBD1 as a possible D gene (5 bases). The germline V and J ends were trimmed by 0 bases and 7 bases, with 12 bases remaining between them. Looked up from germline, CDR1 is LGHNA and CDR2 is YNFKEQ. This CDR3 comprises 15 residues. DNA for the CDR3: TGTGCCAGCAGCCAAGAGGGAGGGGCTGGTGAAAAACTGTTTTTT. Protein: CASSQEGGAGEKLFF.

The chain is built from TRBV20-1 and TRBJ2-1, with D tentatively TRBD2 (6 bases). The CDR3 has 14 amino acids. The germline V gene has CDR1 DFQATT and CDR2 SNEGSKA (reference sequence). Trimming took 5 bases from V and 6 from J, leaving 17 bases between them. As DNA, the CDR3 is TGCAGTGCTCACCGGGACTTGACGTCCAATGAGCAGTTCTTC. The encoded protein is CSAHRDLTSNEQFF.

The chain is built from TRBV6-6 and TRBJ2-2, with D unclear. V lost 2 bases and J 1 base, leaving 11 bases between the germline ends. This CDR3 contains 16 residues. Looked up from germline, CDR1 is MNHNY and CDR2 is SVGAGI (reference sequence). The CDR3 coding sequence is TGTGCCAGCAGTTACCAGTCCCCAGTGAACACCGGGGAGCTGTTTTTT. It yields the protein CASSYQSPVNTGELFF.